These 2 T cell receptor beta chains were sequenced from one sample in a study of shared clonotypes between healthy human individuals. Some clones are missing from TCRdb's copy, which holds only in-frame ones; the method was immunoSEQ multiplex PCR. The sample has 470,000 or so clones; about 84% are singletons. The specimen was PBMCs. The origin of the receptors is a woman aged 40 to 50 in good health. Some clones in this sample may be carry-over from other donors' samples.

Concerning this clone: A far larger clone is only one base removed, so a read error is likely. The chain combines TRBV14 with TRBJ2-7; D is possibly TRBD1 (5 bases). The ends were cut back, 4 bases at V and 0 bases at J, with 13 bases in the middle. Germline CDR1 and CDR2: SGHDN and FVKESK. This CDR3 contains 15 residues. The CDR3 protein is CASSLDSGSSYEQYF. As DNA, the CDR3 is TGTGCCAGCAGCCTAGACAGTGGAAGCTCCTACGAGCAGTACTTC.

V and J are TRBV4-2 and TRBJ2-7, with 10 positions matching TRBD2. Trimming took 1 base from V and 4 from J; bases not matched to a gene: 7. Germline V CDR1 and CDR2: LGHNA, YNFKEQ. The CDR3 runs to 16 residues. CDR3 sequence reads: CASSQVASGSNYEQYF. The CDR3 nucleotides read TGTGCCAGCAGCCAAGTGGCTAGCGGGAGTAATTACGAGCAGTACTTC.